This T cell receptor (beta chain) was captured by sequencing in a study of early T cells in non-severe SARS-CoV-2 infection. The CDR3 spans 11 residues. Germline V gene lookup returns CDR1 SNHLY and CDR2 FYNNEI. The V end was cut by 6 bases, the J end by 1 base, with 2 bases between. TCRdb ran MiXCR on the 5' RACE reads and lists one entry per CDR3 protein. This sample has approximately 60,000 distinct CDR3 sequences, with approximately 9.2% found just once. This clonotype was seen only a few times. This chain joins TRBV2 and TRBJ2-3; no firm D call. Sequencing was performed on whole blood, taken at baseline. The clonotype was recovered from an adult who was a healthcare worker with PCR-confirmed SARS-CoV-2 infection or an uninfected control (not recorded which). CDR3 sequence reads: CASRRTDTQYF. CDR3 in DNA: TGTGCCAGCAGGCGCACAGATACGCAGTATTTT.